This TCR beta chain was recovered during a study of patients and donors after allogeneic stem cell transplantation (TCRdb year 2020). Library preparation used RT-PCR. The sequencing machine was a NextSeq 550. Through fastp at Q25 and MiXCR, TCRdb rebuilt clones from the public reads, retaining in-frame beta chains. Identical CDR3 proteins give one entry, which carries the most common genes and DNA. The sample table contains about 87,000 distinct CDR3 sequences; only one count was recorded for roughly 5.2% of them. The ten largest account for about 3% of the sample. Many counts were recorded for this clonotype. Its antigen remains unidentified. One end of the junction varies from germline; a read error may be responsible. The germline V gene (reference sequence) yields LGHDT for CDR1 and YNNKEL for CDR2. The CDR3 numbers 12 residues from cysteine through phenylalanine. Of all the DNA, just the CDR3 is kept, 36 bases in frame from base 1.

This sequence uses TRBV3-1 and TRBJ1-1; the junction holds 7 bases that match TRBD1. This TCR came from a human donor who was either an allogeneic HSCT recipient or a stem cell or donor lymphocyte infusion donor (not recorded which). It is not recorded whose cells these are; they may come from a transplant donor. Sequencing was done on a sample of blood, either unsorted or a sorted T cell fraction (not recorded which). The encoded CDR3 is CASSQAQGTASF. In nucleotides, the sequence is TGTGCCAGCAGCCAAGCACAGGGGACGGCTTCCTTT. The variable domain in full, with residues beyond the CDR3 obtained from the reference TRBV3-1 and TRBJ1-1 genes, is DTAVSQTPKYLVTQMGNDKSIKCEQNLGHDTMYWYKQDSKKFLKIMFSYNNKELIINETVPNRFSPKSPDKAHLNLHINSLELGDSAVYFCASSQAQGTASFGQGTRLTVV.